These 6 T cell receptor beta chains came from one sample sequenced in a study of T cells in localized non-small cell lung cancer. Only in-frame clones appear in the TCRdb table, and some are missing; sequencing was by immunoSEQ multiplex PCR. The sample consists of about 78,000 clones, approximately 85% of them appearing once. The sample here was peripheral blood, taken before any cancer treatment. The receptors were sampled from a man aged 35 to 69 with stage I lung adenocarcinoma.

CDR3 region: CASSPGTSGRKTQYF. Written as DNA, the CDR3 is TGCGCCAGCAGCCCTGGGACTAGCGGGAGAAAGACCCAGTACTTC. V and J are TRBV4-1 and TRBJ2-5; 14 nucleotides line up with TRBD2. Germline CDR1 reads MGHRA; CDR2 reads YSYEKL. The CDR3 is made up of 15 amino acids. V trimming: 4 bases; J trimming: 6 bases; junction bases outside the gene matches: 4.

The V and J genes are TRBV7-3 and TRBJ1-6; 8 bases align to TRBD1. The CDR3 extends over 13 amino acids. With V trimmed by 9 bases and J by 9 bases, 7 bases remained unmatched. Looked up from germline, CDR1 is SGHTA and CDR2 is FQGTGA. The CDR3 coding sequence is TGTGCCAGTTCAGGGGGCTTGGGTTCACCCCTCCACTTT. Its protein product is CASSGGLGSPLHF.

The genes are TRBV19 and TRBJ2-6, with D perhaps TRBD2 (5 bases). CDR3 length: 18 amino acids. Trimming took off 5 bases at V and 4 bases at J, with 21 bases between the two ends. Germline V gene lookup returns CDR1 LNHDA and CDR2 SQIVND (reference sequence). CDR3 in amino acids: CASSSHRVLAAGANVLTF. CDR3 nucleotide sequence: TGTGCCAGTAGTTCCCACCGGGTCCTAGCCGCCGGGGCCAACGTCCTGACTTTC.

CDR3 sequence reads: CASSLQDYYEQYF. CDR3 in DNA: TGTGCCAGCAGTCTCCAGGACTACTACGAGCAGTACTTC. The chain joins TRBV2 to TRBJ2-7; tentative D call: TRBD2 (6 bases). Between the trimmed V and J ends, which lost 5 bases and 3 bases, there was a span of 11 bases. The CDR3 loop spans 13 amino acids. The germline CDR1 and CDR2 sequences are SNHLY and FYNNEI.

The rearrangement joins TRBV5-4 to TRBJ1-6; D is perhaps TRBD1 (6 bases). V was shortened by 0 bases and J by 0 bases, with 7 bases between the two germline ends. The CDR3 runs 16 residues. The germline V gene encodes CDR1 SGHNT and CDR2 YYREEE (reference sequence). CDR3 coding DNA: TGTGCCAGCAGCTTGGGGGGGCGCTCCTATAATTCACCCCTCCACTTT. Translation: CASSLGGRSYNSPLHF.

The chain's CDR3 is CASSLDTQINEKLFF. CDR3 in DNA: TGTGCCAGCAGCTTAGACACACAGATTAATGAAAAACTGTTTTTT. The chain combines TRBV7-9 with TRBJ1-4; unclear D gene. Germline V gene sequence: CDR1 SEHNR, CDR2 FQNEAQ (reference sequence). The V end was cut by 1 base, the J end by 4 bases, with 10 bases between. The CDR3 sequence is 15 residues long.